This TCR beta chain was identified in a study of T cells in Graves' hyperthyroidism and ophthalmopathy. In this sample, this clonotype turned up many times. Amplification of TCR beta CDR3 regions used RNA as the template. The HTBI primer set was used in a first-round RT-PCR of the TCR CDR3. TCRdb processed the multiplex PCR reads anew with MiXCR; each CDR3 protein has one entry. The sample comprises approximately 870,000 distinct CDR3 sequences, roughly 37% of which are singletons, and more than 7% rests with the top ten. Trimming took 11 bases from V and 6 from J, leaving 11 bases between them. The CDR3 is made up of 10 amino acids. Germline V lookup: CDR1 LNHNV, CDR2 YYDKDF (reference sequence). Diagnostic decisions used clinical symptoms, serum thyroxine and TRAb, thyroid ultrasound and orbital computed tomography.

The receptor was derived from a man aged 18 to 30 with Graves' hyperthyroidism. Sequenced input: blood. J is TRBJ2-7 and V is TRBV15; D is unresolved. CDR3 sequence (DNA): TGTGCCCCGGGTATAGGCGAGCAGTACTTC. Its protein is CAPGIGEQYF.